These 20 T cell receptor beta chains were all obtained from the same sample, sequenced in a study of Ad26.COV2.S vaccination and SARS-CoV-2 variants. Sample treatment: some 19 received Ad26.COV2.S at low or high dose, single or two shots; about 5 received placebo; per-sample allocation not given. Day 63 following the first vaccine or placebo injection was when the samples were taken. TCRdb's copy holds only in-frame clones and misses some; the assay was immunoSEQ multiplex PCR. The table records around 450,000 clones, 89% of them present only once. Sequencing used peripheral blood, obtained in a trial of Ad26.COV2.S vaccine versus placebo. Receptors were obtained from a person between 18 and 59 years old who received the Ad26.COV2.S COVID-19 vaccine or a placebo.

V and J are TRBV27 and TRBJ2-5, with a weak D call TRBD1 (5 bases). V was clipped by 8 bases and J by 2 bases, with 12 bases between them. This CDR3 is built from 13 residues. Germline V gives CDR1 MNHEY, CDR2 SMNVEV (reference sequence). The CDR3 DNA follows: TGTGCCAGCGCAGGACAAATTCAAGAGACCCAGTACTTC. Translating it yields CASAGQIQETQYF.

The chain has TRBV6-2 or TRBV6-3 and TRBJ1-4; D gene unclear. V lost 1 base and J lost 8, with 11 bases in between. Germline CDR1 and CDR2: MNHEY and SVGEGT. The CDR3 consists of 14 residues. The CDR3 here is CASSYFASQEKLFF. The CDR3 DNA reads TGTGCCAGCAGTTACTTTGCGTCCCAGGAAAAACTGTTTTTT.

The rearrangement joins TRBV5-1 to TRBJ1-2; TRBD1 is a possible D gene (5 bases). The CDR3 loop spans 14 amino acids. CDR1 is SGHRS, CDR2 YFSETQ, per germline. The germline V and J ends were trimmed by 0 bases and 6 bases, with 12 bases remaining between them. The CDR3 reads CASSLGLGDHGYTF. Written as DNA, the CDR3 is TGCGCCAGCAGCTTGGGTCTAGGGGATCATGGCTACACCTTC.

The J gene is TRBJ2-1, the V gene TRBV2; TRBD2 agrees at 10 bases. The V gene's germline CDR1 is SNHLY and CDR2 FYNNEI. The CDR3 sequence is 20 residues long. With 0 bases clipped from V and 0 bases from J, the junction kept 11 bases outside the gene matches. The CDR3 region is CASSEAIWTSGTSSYNEQFF. The CDR3 bases are TGTGCCAGCAGTGAAGCCATTTGGACTAGCGGCACCAGCTCCTACAATGAGCAGTTCTTC. Filled out from reference TRBV2 and TRBJ2-1, the complete variable domain reads EPEVTQTPSHQVTQMGQEVILRCVPISNHLYFYWYRQILGQKVEFLVSFYNNEISEKSEIFDDQFSVERPDGSNFTLKIRSTKLEDSAMYFCASSEAIWTSGTSSYNEQFFGPGTRLTVL.

The chain has TRBV7-8 and TRBJ1-6, with 8 positions matching TRBD1. This CDR3 spans 15 amino acids. Germline CDR1 is SGHVS and CDR2 is FQNEAQ. V lost 6 bases and J lost 5; bases outside the gene matches: 6. The CDR3 DNA reads TGTGCCAGCAGTATTATGACAGGGGATAATTCACCCCTCCACTTT. It encodes CASSIMTGDNSPLHF.

The chain links TRBV9 to TRBJ2-1; 8 nucleotides agree with TRBD2. Germline-derived CDR1 and CDR2 are SGDLS and YYNGEE. This CDR3 region has 16 residues. The ends lost 2 bases at V and 0 bases at J; junction bases unmatched: 4. The CDR3 spells CASSVLAGSSYNEQFF. The CDR3 bases are TGTGCCAGCAGCGTCTTAGCGGGGAGCTCCTACAATGAGCAGTTCTTC.

This chain uses TRBV18 with TRBJ2-7; TRBD1 agrees at 7 bases. With V trimmed by 4 bases and J by 13 bases, 13 bases remained unmatched. The CDR3 totals 13 residues. Germline V gene data show CDR1 as KGHSH and CDR2 as LQKENI. The CDR3 DNA reads TGTGCCAGCTCACAGAGCGGACAGGAAACGACTTACGTC. Translated: CASSQSGQETTYV.

The gene calls are TRBV4-3 and TRBJ2-5; tentative D call: TRBD2 (6 bases). Trimming removed 0 bases from V and 1 base from J, with 15 bases in between. Per germline, CDR1 LGHNA and CDR2 YSLEER. The CDR3 sequence is 17 residues long. CDR3 sequence (DNA): TGCGCCAGCAGCCAAGAGAGAGTCCTAGCGAGCCAAGAGACCCAGTACTTC. This codes for CASSQERVLASQETQYF.

V is TRBV5-6 and J is TRBJ2-7; a weak D match, TRBD1 (6 bases). CDR1 and CDR2 from the germline V gene are SGHDT and YYEEEE. With 6 bases removed from V and 7 bases from J, the gap between germline ends came to 17 bases. The CDR3 is made up of 13 amino acids. The CDR3 DNA follows: TGTGCCAGCACCTTAGGGGGTTCAGTAGAGCAGTACGTC. Protein product: CASTLGGSVEQYV.

This chain connects TRBV24-1 to TRBJ2-7; 8 nucleotides align to TRBD2. The CDR3 sequence is 17 residues long. With V trimmed by 1 base and J by 3 bases, 10 bases remained unmatched. CDR1 is KGHDR and CDR2 is SFDVKD in the germline V gene. The CDR3 DNA follows: TGTGCCACCAGTGATTTACCCCCCAGCGGGGGTTTCTACGAGCAGTACTTC. Protein: CATSDLPPSGGFYEQYF.

This clone showed up just once. The rearrangement links TRBV20-1 to TRBJ2-1, with 8 bases lining up with TRBD1. CDR3 size: 16 residues. Germline V gene data show CDR1 as DFQATT and CDR2 as SNEGSKA (reference sequence). V was clipped by 3 bases and J by 3 bases; unmatched bases: 10. The CDR3 DNA sequence: TGCAGTGCTAGTGGCCCCGACAGGGGCAGCTACAATGAGCAGTTCTTC. It encodes CSASGPDRGSYNEQFF.

V gene TRBV28 combines with J gene TRBJ2-1; D remains ambiguous. The germline CDR1 and CDR2 sequences are MDHEN and SYDVKM. V gave up 5 bases and J gave up 0 bases, with 17 bases separating them. The CDR3 extends over 17 amino acids. The CDR3 reads CASSPRGLASSYNEQFF. The DNA of the CDR3 is TGTGCCAGCAGTCCCCGAGGTCTGGCGAGCTCCTACAATGAGCAGTTCTTC.

The chain combines TRBV5-1 with TRBJ2-3; 11 bases line up with TRBD2. Germline CDR1 SGHRS, CDR2 YFSETQ. CDR3 length: 18 amino acids. V was clipped by 0 bases and J by 0 bases; unmatched bases: 6. This chain's CDR3 is CASSLGTSGGTSTDTQYF. The CDR3 nucleotides read TGCGCCAGCAGCTTGGGCACTAGCGGGGGCACCAGCACAGATACGCAGTATTTT.

This sequence joins TRBV6-5 and TRBJ1-2; no definite D call. This CDR3 has 16 amino acids. V lost 0 bases and J lost 3, with 14 bases in between. Germline CDR1 is MNHEY and CDR2 is SVGAGI. CDR3 loop: CASSYSGTTVDYGYTF. DNA for the CDR3: TGTGCCAGCAGTTACTCGGGAACCACAGTGGACTATGGCTACACCTTC.

This chain connects TRBV27 to TRBJ1-1, with 10 bases that match TRBD1. In germline, CDR1 is MNHEY, CDR2 SMNVEV (reference sequence). Losses at the gene ends were 4 bases for V and 10 bases for J; bases not matched to a gene: 3. CDR3 length equals 12 residues. CDR3 loop: CASSSRTGGAFF. The DNA for the CDR3 is TGTGCCAGCAGTTCCCGGACAGGGGGAGCTTTCTTT.

The CDR3 nucleotides are TGTGCCAGCAGCCATTACAATGAGCAGTTCTTC. It translates to CASSHYNEQFF. The chain carries TRBV28 and TRBJ2-1; D remains ambiguous. In germline, CDR1 is MDHEN, CDR2 SYDVKM. This CDR3 spans 11 amino acids. V gave up 6 bases and J gave up 4 bases, with 4 bases separating them.

The chain has TRBV18 and TRBJ2-5, with 12 bases identical to TRBD2. Germline V gene sequence: CDR1 KGHSH, CDR2 LQKENI. The trim removed 3 bases at V and 2 bases at J, leaving 7 bases unmatched. The CDR3 covers 17 residues. The CDR3 here is CASSPDMTSGSQETQYF. In DNA form, the CDR3 reads TGTGCCAGCTCACCCGATATGACTAGCGGGAGTCAAGAGACCCAGTACTTC.

This clone was picked up a small number of times. This sequence joins TRBV5-1 and TRBJ1-1; no firm D call. Germline V gene sequence: CDR1 SGHRS, CDR2 YFSETQ. This CDR3 is 16 amino acids long. V was shortened by 4 bases and J by 5 bases, with 21 bases between the two germline ends. The CDR3 reads CASSGTVGVGGTEAFF. DNA of the CDR3: TGCGCCAGCAGCGGAACTGTTGGAGTAGGAGGGACTGAAGCTTTCTTT.

The V and J genes are TRBV7-9 and TRBJ2-3; D may correspond to TRBD1 or TRBD2 (6 bases each). CDR1 is SEHNR, CDR2 FQNEAQ, per germline (reference sequence). V shed 5 bases and J shed 2 bases, with 14 bases lying between them. This CDR3 contains 15 residues. CDR3 coding DNA: TGTGCCAGCAGCCCTGCCCGGGGGCTCACAGATACGCAGTATTTT. Protein sequence: CASSPARGLTDTQYF.

The chain couples TRBV19 to TRBJ2-6; tentative D call: TRBD2 (6 bases). Germline CDR1 is LNHDA and CDR2 is SQIVND (reference sequence). The CDR3 is 16 amino acids. V dropped 4 bases and J dropped 0 bases, with 10 bases sitting between them. CDR3 residues: CASSKTGASGANVLTF. DNA of the CDR3: TGTGCCAGTAGTAAGACGGGAGCCTCTGGGGCCAACGTCCTGACTTTC.